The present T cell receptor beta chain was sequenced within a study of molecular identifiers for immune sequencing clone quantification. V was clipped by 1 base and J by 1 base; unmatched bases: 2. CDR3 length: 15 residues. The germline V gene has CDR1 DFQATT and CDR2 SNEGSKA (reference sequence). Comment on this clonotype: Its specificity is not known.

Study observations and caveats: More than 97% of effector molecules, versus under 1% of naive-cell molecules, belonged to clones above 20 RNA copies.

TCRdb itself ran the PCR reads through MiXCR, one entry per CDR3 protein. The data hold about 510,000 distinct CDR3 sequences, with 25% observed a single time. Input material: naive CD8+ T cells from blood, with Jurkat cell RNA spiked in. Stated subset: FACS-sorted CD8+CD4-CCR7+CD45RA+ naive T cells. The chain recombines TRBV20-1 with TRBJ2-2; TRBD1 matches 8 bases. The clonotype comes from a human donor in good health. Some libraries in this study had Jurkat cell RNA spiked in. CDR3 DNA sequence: TGCAGTGCTAGAGTACAGGGGGGGAACACCGGGGAGCTGTTTTTT. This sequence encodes CSARVQGGNTGELFF.